This TCR beta chain appears in the sequencing data of a study of T cells in Graves' hyperthyroidism and ophthalmopathy. Findings of the study overall: The model's output predicted ophthalmopathy at a median of about 6.5 months prior to onset. Ophthalmopathy was distinguished from stable hyperthyroidism by 13 V-J signatures. Blood held most thyroid clonotypes expanded above 0.001 frequency.

Calling Graves' hyperthyroidism stable meant ophthalmopathy did not progress within 18 months. This clonotype was counted at least ten times. Its antigen is not identified. The CDR3 spans 16 residues. The germline V gene encodes CDR1 MNHEY and CDR2 SMNVEV (reference sequence). Trimming cost V 1 base and J 0 bases, with 10 bases left between them. RNA transcripts yielded amplified TCR beta CDR3 regions. The HTBI primer set was used in a first-round RT-PCR of the TCR CDR3. TCRdb reanalysed the multiplex PCR reads using MiXCR and keeps one entry per CDR3 protein. The sample lists about 480,000 distinct CDR3 sequences, approximately 15% seen once, with 15% to 20% in the top ten.

The V and J genes are TRBV27 and TRBJ2-1; D may be TRBD1 (5 bases). Sequenced sample: blood. This receptor was identified in a woman aged 18-29 years with Graves' hyperthyroidism. Here the CDR3 reads CASSLYGASSYNEQFF. As DNA, the CDR3 is TGTGCCAGCAGTTTATATGGGGCGAGCTCCTACAATGAGCAGTTCTTC.